Listed below are T cell receptor beta chains from one sample, sequenced in a study of T cells in Graves' hyperthyroidism and ophthalmopathy. TCRdb re-called the multiplex PCR reads with MiXCR, one entry per CDR3 protein. The sample shows about 360,000 distinct CDR3 sequences, about 13% of them seen only once. Sequencing was carried out using blood. These receptors originate from a woman aged 18-29 years with Graves' hyperthyroidism. Both conserved end residues are part of each CDR3. A D gene is named only where the DNA matches it firmly. Clone size appears in some rows only: once, few, many, or a class for an expanded clone.

.	TRBV12-3/TRBV12-4	TRBJ1-4	TRBD1	CASSPRTGLGEKLFF	TGTGCCAGCAGTCCGCGGACAGGGCTGGGTGAAAAACTGTTTTTT
many	TRBV24-1	TRBJ2-1	.	CATSDFPGNYNEQFF	TGTGCCACCAGTGATTTCCCCGGGAACTACAATGAGCAGTTCTTC
few	TRBV12-3/TRBV12-4	TRBJ2-7	TRBD2	CASSPGSGRAYEQYF	TGTGCCAGCAGTCCCGGGAGCGGGAGGGCTTACGAGCAGTACTTC
many	TRBV12-3/TRBV12-4	TRBJ2-5	.	CASSLQGPRWAQYF	TGTGCCAGCAGTTTACAGGGGCCCCGGTGGGCCCAGTACTTC
many	TRBV2	TRBJ1-6	.	CASSEERGRRSPLHF	TGTGCCAGCAGTGAAGAGCGGGGACGGCGGTCACCCCTCCACTTT
few	TRBV6-2/TRBV6-3	TRBJ1-3	.	CASSRTAGLDTIYF	TGTGCCAGCAGCCGGACAGCGGGGTTGGACACCATATATTTT
many	TRBV20-1	TRBJ2-7	.	CSASLGSYEQYF	TGCAGTGCTAGCTTGGGGTCCTACGAGCAGTACTTC
many	TRBV2	TRBJ2-7	.	CASSDRGIYEQYF	TGTGCCAGCAGCGATCGAGGGATCTACGAGCAGTACTTC
many	TRBV6-2/TRBV6-3	TRBJ1-2	TRBD1	CASSYLQGEGYTF	TGTGCCAGCAGTTACCTACAGGGGGAAGGCTACACCTTC
many	TRBV27	TRBJ2-5	TRBD2	CASSLSSQTSGFQYF	TGTGCCAGCAGTTTATCGTCCCAAACTAGCGGTTTCCAGTACTTC
.	TRBV7-8	TRBJ2-1	.	CASSLNPGEVLNEQFF	TGTGCCAGCAGCTTAAATCCGGGAGAGGTGTTGAATGAGCAGTTCTTC
many	TRBV4-1	TRBJ1-5	.	CASSRPGLSNQPQHF	TGCGCCAGCAGCCGACCCGGACTTAGCAATCAGCCCCAGCATTTT
many	TRBV7-9	TRBJ1-5	.	CASSRANQPQHF	TGTGCCAGCAGCCGCGCCAATCAGCCCCAGCATTTT
many	TRBV20-1	TRBJ2-1	.	CSARSVRQGYNEQFF	TGCAGTGCTAGATCGGTGCGGCAGGGGTACAATGAGCAGTTCTTC
many	TRBV12-3/TRBV12-4	TRBJ2-5	.	CASSVPGGFQETQYF	TGTGCCAGCAGTGTCCCGGGGGGCTTCCAAGAGACCCAGTACTTC
few	TRBV19	TRBJ1-5	.	CASRSRTLYNQPQHF	TGTGCCAGTAGAAGCCGGACGTTGTACAATCAGCCCCAGCATTTT
many	TRBV2	TRBJ2-7	.	CASSPIIGQEGSYEQYF	TGTGCCAGCAGCCCGATTATCGGACAGGAGGGCTCCTACGAGCAGTACTTC
.	TRBV20-1	TRBJ2-1	TRBD2	CSGLAGAYGEQFF	TGCAGTGGACTAGCGGGAGCGTACGGTGAGCAGTTCTTC
.	TRBV30	TRBJ1-5	.	CAWGSNQPQHF	TGTGCCTGGGGAAGCAATCAGCCCCAGCATTTT
.	TRBV20-1	TRBJ2-1	.	CSASLGGEQFF	TGCAGTGCTAGTCTCGGGGGTGAGCAGTTCTTC
many	TRBV30	TRBJ1-1	.	CAWKSTSNTEAFF	TGTGCCTGGAAGTCGACAAGCAACACTGAAGCTTTCTTT
few	TRBV14	TRBJ2-7	.	CASSPTHNSYEQYF	TGTGCCAGCAGCCCAACCCATAACTCCTACGAGCAGTACTTC
many	TRBV20-1	TRBJ2-5	TRBD1	CSATDRDNQETQYF	TGCAGTGCTACCGACAGGGACAACCAAGAGACCCAGTACTTC
many	TRBV30	TRBJ2-1	.	CAAGRSGTLYNEQFF	TGTGCCGCAGGTAGGAGTGGGACCCTTTACAATGAGCAGTTCTTC
many	TRBV20-1	TRBJ2-7	TRBD2	CSARKRESYEQYF	TGCAGTGCTAGGAAGCGGGAGAGCTACGAGCAGTACTTC